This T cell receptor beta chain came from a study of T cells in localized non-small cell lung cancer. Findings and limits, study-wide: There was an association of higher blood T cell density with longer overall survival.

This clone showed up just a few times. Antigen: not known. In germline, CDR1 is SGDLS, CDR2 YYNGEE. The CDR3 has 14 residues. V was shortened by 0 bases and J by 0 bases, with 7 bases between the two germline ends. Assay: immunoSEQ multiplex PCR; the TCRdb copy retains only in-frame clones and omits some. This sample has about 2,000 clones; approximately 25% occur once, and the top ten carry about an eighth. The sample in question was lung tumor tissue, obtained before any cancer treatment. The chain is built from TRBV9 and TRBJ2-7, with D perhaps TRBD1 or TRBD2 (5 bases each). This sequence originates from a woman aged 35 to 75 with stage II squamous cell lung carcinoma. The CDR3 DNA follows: TGTGCCAGCAGCGTAGTCGGGACCTCCTACGAGCAGTACTTC. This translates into CASSVVGTSYEQYF.